These 8 T cell receptor beta chains originate from one sample sequenced in a study of T cell responses to AZD1222 COVID-19 vaccine. The table came from immunoSEQ multiplex PCR; TCRdb's copy has only in-frame clones and leaves some out. In the table there are around 150,000 clones, roughly 89% of which are singletons. Here the sequenced sample was peripheral blood, taken on day 0 of AZD1222 vaccination. These receptors all come from an adult in good health.

The J gene is TRBJ1-1, the V gene TRBV5-1; weak D call: TRBD1 (5 bases). V lost 4 bases and J lost 11, with 15 bases in between. From germline, CDR1 is SGHRS and CDR2 YFSETQ. The CDR3 consists of 12 residues. The CDR3 is CASSPGGERAFF. The CDR3 DNA reads as TGCGCCAGCAGCCCGGGAGGGGAGAGGGCTTTCTTT.

This sequence joins TRBV29-1 and TRBJ2-1; 9 bases align to TRBD2. V was pared by 6 bases and J by 1 base, with 4 bases of the junction left unmatched. Germline values: CDR1 SQVTM, CDR2 ANQGSEA. The CDR3 sequence is 14 residues long. The CDR3 nucleotides read TGCAGCGTCCTGGGACTAGCTTCCTACAATGAGCAGTTCTTC. It yields the protein CSVLGLASYNEQFF.

Only a few counts were recorded for this clone. V and J are TRBV7-2 and TRBJ1-3; D is perhaps TRBD1 (6 bases). The CDR3 covers 15 residues. Germline lookup yields CDR1 SGHTA and CDR2 FQGNSA. The V end lost 5 bases, the J end lost 4 bases, and 15 bases lay between the germline ends. The CDR3, as DNA: TGTGCCAGCAGCCCACGCTCAGGGGCGGGAAACACCATATATTTT. Translation: CASSPRSGAGNTIYF.

The rearrangement uses TRBV7-3 and TRBJ1-1; D gene unclear. Trimming took 2 bases from V and 0 from J, leaving 10 bases between them. This CDR3 is built from 15 residues. Germline lookup yields CDR1 SGHTA and CDR2 FQGTGA. CDR3 sequence: CASSLLTSMNTEAFF. CDR3 bases: TGTGCCAGCAGCTTATTGACTTCTATGAACACTGAAGCTTTCTTT.

The rearrangement uses TRBV2 and TRBJ2-1; no clear D. Germline CDR1 reads SNHLY; CDR2 reads FYNNEI. V lost 11 bases and J lost 2, with 13 bases in between. The CDR3 is 13 amino acids. The CDR3 DNA reads as TGTGCCGCTCATGGGTTCCCCTACAATGAGCAGTTCTTC. Protein: CAAHGFPYNEQFF.

The chain links TRBV5-6 to TRBJ1-5; D is ambiguous. The V and J ends lost 0 bases and 4 bases respectively, with 8 bases between them. This CDR3 is built from 14 residues. Germline assignment: CDR1 SGHDT and CDR2 YYEEEE. CDR3 DNA: TGTGCCAGCAGCTTGGTTACAAGTAATCAGCCCCAGCATTTT. This codes for CASSLVTSNQPQHF.

This clone came up once. The rearrangement links TRBV14 to TRBJ1-1; no definite D call. The CDR3 sequence is 14 residues long. V lost 1 base, J lost 8 bases, and 14 bases lay in between. Germline assignment: CDR1 SGHDN and CDR2 FVKESK. CDR3 sequence reads: CASSQGAAVTEAFF. In DNA, the CDR3 is TGTGCCAGCAGCCAAGGCGCGGCGGTGACAGAAGCTTTCTTT.

CDR3 nucleotide sequence: TGTGCCAGCTCCCAGGAGTTCGGCACTGAAGCTTTCTTT. This encodes CASSQEFGTEAFF. The V and J genes are TRBV18 and TRBJ1-1; no clear D gene. This CDR3 is 13 amino acids long. Germline V gene data show CDR1 as KGHSH and CDR2 as LQKENI. Trimming took off 6 bases at V and 4 bases at J, with 12 bases between the two ends.